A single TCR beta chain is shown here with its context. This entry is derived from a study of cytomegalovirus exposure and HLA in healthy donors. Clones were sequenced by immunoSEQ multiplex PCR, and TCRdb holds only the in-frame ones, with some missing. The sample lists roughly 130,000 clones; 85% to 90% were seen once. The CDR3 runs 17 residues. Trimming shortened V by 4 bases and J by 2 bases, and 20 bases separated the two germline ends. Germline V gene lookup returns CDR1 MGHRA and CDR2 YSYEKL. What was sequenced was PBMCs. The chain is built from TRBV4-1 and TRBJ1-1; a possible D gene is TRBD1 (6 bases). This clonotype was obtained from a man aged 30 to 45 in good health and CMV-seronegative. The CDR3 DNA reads TGCGCCAGCAGCCGCCATGTCACGGACAGACCAAACACTGAAGCTTTCTTT. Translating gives CASSRHVTDRPNTEAFF.